This is a list of T cell receptor beta chains from one sample in a study of beta chain features in type 1 diabetes. The repertoire was sequenced with immunoSEQ multiplex PCR; TCRdb's copy has only in-frame clones and lacks some. This table has some 110,000 clones, roughly 15% appearing once. Sequenced material: central memory CD4+ T cells from blood. These receptors were obtained from a young man with type 1 diabetes. Each CDR3 is given with its conserved first and last residue. The D gene is left open where the match is weak. Expanded clones are given a class, and other clones once, few, many or no size at all.

TRBV14,few,-,TRBJ1-2,TGTGCCAGCAGCCAAGATAACACGGTCCTCCACTATGGCTACACCTTC,CASSQDNTVLHYGYTF
TRBV6-5,few,-,TRBJ2-1,TGTGCCAGCAGTGCCCAGGGGAATGAGCAGTTCTTC,CASSAQGNEQFF
TRBV25-1,-,-,TRBJ2-7,TGTGCCTCCGGGGGGCTACCCTACGAGCAGTACTTC,CASGGLPYEQYF
TRBV2,-,-,TRBJ2-3,TGTGCCAGCAGTGAAGTCAGGTTCACAGATACGCAGTATTTT,CASSEVRFTDTQYF
TRBV9,few,TRBD1,TRBJ2-3,TGTGCCAGCAGCGGGATCACAGGGGTTAAGGCAGATACGCAGTATTTT,CASSGITGVKADTQYF
TRBV9,many,TRBD1,TRBJ1-3,TGTGCCAGCAGCGTAGAAGACAGGGCCAACACCATATATTTT,CASSVEDRANTIYF
TRBV18,-,-,TRBJ2-1,TGTGCCAGCTCACCACCGACCGGTAACAATGAGCAGTTCTTC,CASSPPTGNNEQFF
TRBV9,few,-,TRBJ2-7,TGTGCCAGCAGCGTAGATCTGGGTGACTACGAGCAGTACTTC,CASSVDLGDYEQYF
TRBV7-2,few,-,TRBJ1-5,TGTGCCAGCAGCTTAGATTCCCAGCCCCAGCATTTT,CASSLDSQPQHF
TRBV4-3,-,-,TRBJ1-1,TGCGCCAGCAGCCCAGCCCAATTGAACACTGAAGCTTTCTTT,CASSPAQLNTEAFF
TRBV6-5,few,TRBD1,TRBJ2-2,TGTGCCAGCAGTTATGGGACAGCGAACACCGGGGAGCTGTTTTTT,CASSYGTANTGELFF
TRBV4-3,few,TRBD2,TRBJ2-1,TGCGCCAGCAGCCAAGATGCTAGCGGGGCCTTTACCTCCTACAATGAGCAGTTCTTC,CASSQDASGAFTSYNEQFF
TRBV7-9,-,TRBD1,TRBJ1-6,TGTGCCAGCAGCCCGGGACAGGGGAATTCACCCCTCCACTTT,CASSPGQGNSPLHF
TRBV29-1,-,TRBD1,TRBJ2-5,TGCAGCGTTCGCTCGTCAGGGGGTTATGAGACCCAGTACTTC,CSVRSSGGYETQYF
TRBV13,-,-,TRBJ1-2,-,CASSLRTADFRGYTF
TRBV29-1,-,-,TRBJ1-1,TGCAGCCTTAGACTAGGTGGCACTGAAGCTTTCTTT,CSLRLGGTEAFF
TRBV5-1,few,-,TRBJ2-7,TGCGCCAGCAGCTTGGCTGGGGAGCAGTACTTC,CASSLAGEQYF